The present entry profiles one TCR beta chain with its context. This clone was observed once. There is no known antigen for this receptor. No base qualities exist here, and no much larger clone lies one base off it. The data were obtained in a study of vaccination effects on CD4 cells after COVID-19 (dated by TCRdb to about 2022). As for the study more broadly: In the ViraFEST assay, PBMC were stimulated with viral peptide pools, and TCR sequencing was then used to find antigen-specific CD4+ T cell clonotypes based on their expansion. Each participant received two doses of an mRNA SARS-CoV-2 vaccine, either BNT162b2 or mRNA-1273. The Oncomine TCR Beta short-read assay on an Illumina iSeq 100 was used to sequence cultures from other donors in the study. A total of 10 COVID-19 convalescent patients and several SARS-CoV-2-naive healthy vaccine recipients were included in the full study. The study compared SARS-CoV-2 spike-specific CD4+ TCR repertoires before and after mRNA vaccination in COVID-19 convalescent patients and infection-naive vaccine recipients. Each well held 1.5 million to 2 million PBMC cultured in IMDM containing around 5% human AB serum, around 10 IU/ml IL-2 and gentamicin, along with 8 to 10 ug/ml peptides.

After about 10 days of culture, CD4+ T cells were isolated with the EasySep CD4+ T cell isolation kit. Healthy vaccine recipients had no prior SARS-CoV-2 infection, confirmed by negative nucleocapsid antibodies before and after vaccination. Half of the culture medium was replaced with fresh IL-2-containing medium on days 3 and 7. Each peptide stimulation condition was cultured in triplicate wells unless otherwise noted. Using Ficoll-Paque Plus gradient centrifugation, PBMC were separated from whole blood and then either used fresh or cryopreserved at -140C. Genomic DNA was extracted from cultured CD4+ T cells with the QIAamp micro DNA kit. Library prep was done by the immunoSEQ multiplex PCR assay. DNA from the cultured, isolated CD4+ T cells was subjected to TCR beta CDR3 sequencing. In the source study's methods: Non-productive TCR sequences were discarded, and reads were trimmed to the CDR3 region, with only CDR3s of 7 or more amino acids retained. The MANAFEST web app was used to identify antigen-specific clonotypes by comparing expansion in peptide wells with expansion in reference cultures. For clones to be considered positive, expansion at FDR<0.05 versus reference and all other wells, an odds ratio above 5, and a frequency above 0.1% in two replicate wells were required. Clonotypes significantly expanded in SARS-CoV-2 spike wells and in at least one common cold coronavirus spike condition were defined as cross-reactive. CDR3 similarity was assessed by Levenshtein distance with the stringdist R package, and unrooted trees were built with ape in R 3.6.1. TCRdb mirrors the immuneACCESS table, restricted to in-frame sequences. Some clones are absent from its copies; in checked studies, under half trace to an unresolved V gene, and the reason for the others is unknown. V and J calls plus clone size are reproduced from that table; the DNA served to infer D and trimming. This sample holds around 40,000 clones; about 70% were observed only once. The ten largest clones add up to 4% to 5% of the sample.

The junction carries 1 base between V and J, which are trimmed by 5 bases and 0 bases respectively. Per the germline V gene, KGHDR is the CDR1 and SFDVKD is the CDR2. Inclusive of the bounding cysteine and phenylalanine, the CDR3 is 11 residues long. The only DNA kept is the CDR3, 33 bases in frame from the first base. The paper's findings and limits, for the study overall: Among healthy vaccine recipients, nearly all vaccine-induced clones were SARS-CoV-2 mono-reactive, and only 1 of 255 was cross-reactive with common cold coronaviruses. Both infection-induced and vaccine-induced clones contracted markedly at late post-vaccination timepoints, which is consistent with waning T cell responses. Only a small number of convalescent patients were included, and no early post-infection timepoints were available, which limited the study.

The sequence joins TRBV24-1 to TRBJ2-7; the D gene remains uncertain. The sequences come from CD4+ T cells from PBMCs cultured without peptide, collected before COVID-19 vaccination. This TCR was sampled from a human donor who received a COVID-19 vaccine. The CDR3 region: CATSASYEQYF. The DNA sequence is TGTGCCACCAGTGCCTCCTACGAGCAGTACTTC.